Described below is a single T cell receptor (beta chain) sequence and its context. Profiling relied on immunoSEQ multiplex PCR, and the TCRdb table lists in-frame clones only, not all of them. The data hold 85,000 to 120,000 clones, with about 84% observed a single time. These data are taken from a study of radiotherapy plus CTLA-4 blockade in lung cancer. The germline CDR1 and CDR2 sequences are LNHDA and SQIVND (reference sequence). This CDR3 spans 14 amino acids. Trimming removed 5 bases at V and 2 bases at J, with 12 bases between. The gene calls are TRBV19 and TRBJ2-5; D gene unclear. This TCR came from a human donor with non-small cell lung cancer that progressed on radiotherapy plus ipilimumab. Some clones in this sample may be carry-over from other donors' samples. The material sequenced was peripheral blood, taken from a patient treated with radiotherapy plus ipilimumab. The DNA for the CDR3 is TGTGCCAGTAGTCGGGCGGTTGTACAAGAGACCCAGTACTTC. This gives the protein CASSRAVVQETQYF.